This TCR beta chain was found in a study of T cells expressing NK-cell markers. Study context: In the group of eight sequenced donors, seven were HCMV-seropositive and one was seronegative. Findings and limits, study-wide: Each of several donors carried dominant NKG2C+ clonotypes accounting for roughly 1.0-7.5% of CD8+ T cells. Questions lingered over whether expanded NKG2C+ T cell clones were HCMV-specific.

Notes on this clonotype: Its specificity is unknown.

This CDR3 spans 13 amino acids. The V gene's germline CDR1 is SGHVS and CDR2 FQNEAQ. TCRdb re-called the 5' RACE reads and gives one entry per CDR3 protein, without DNA. The sample features about 460,000 distinct CDR3 sequences, with under 1.5% in its top ten. Sequenced sample: blood T cells: a sorted CD56 or NKG2C T cell subset, CD4+ or CD8+ T cells, or bulk PBMC T cells (not recorded which). The sequence came from a woman aged 50 to 60 in good health. The J gene is TRBJ2-6, the V gene TRBV7-8; checking the TCRdb D call of TRBD1 is not possible without DNA. The CDR3 loop reads CASSLDVQGAPTF.